The rows below give T cell receptor beta chains drawn from one sample of a study of blood T cell repertoires in COVID-19. Only in-frame clones appear in the TCRdb table, and some are missing; sequencing was by immunoSEQ multiplex PCR. The sample contains some 66,000 clones, around 82% of which appear only once. The material sequenced was peripheral blood. Every receptor here comes from a man aged 55 to 70 with acute or convalescent COVID-19. Both conserved end residues are trimmed from each CDR3. For some rows the clone size is stated as once, few or many, or as a class when expanded; others skip it.

cdr3_aa	v_call	j_call	clone_size
ASGLAGGKYQETQY	TRBV19	TRBJ2-5	NA
AWETGKGFPEAF	TRBV30	TRBJ1-1	NA
ASSGGPSSGANVLT	TRBV6-4	TRBJ2-6	NA
ASSLEGLASNTGELF	TRBV27	TRBJ2-2	NA
ASSQGTVNEKLF	TRBV7-9	TRBJ1-4	NA
ASSRTGNYGYT	TRBV7-2	TRBJ1-2	NA
ASSRTGGGNQPQH	TRBV19	TRBJ1-5	once
ASSLLVAGGRTGEQY	TRBV5-4	TRBJ2-7	once
ASSPRRQVPTGELF	TRBV4-3	TRBJ2-2	NA
ATSDVSGTSGSSRSYNEQF	TRBV24-1	TRBJ2-1	NA
ASSLGGVSQPQH	TRBV5-1	TRBJ1-5	NA
ASSPSLGDLGGYT	TRBV6-5	TRBJ1-2	few
ASSMLAGDTDTQY	TRBV19	TRBJ2-3	NA
ASSFGTDNNSPLH	TRBV5-1	TRBJ1-6	few
ATSPGQGAGDNEQF	TRBV15	TRBJ2-1	NA
ASSKDRVSDTQY	TRBV7-2	TRBJ2-3	NA
SVSRGGGYEQY	TRBV29-1	TRBJ2-7	NA
ATSIQGMDGYT	TRBV15	TRBJ1-2	once
ASSQNSRGGLDTQY	TRBV3-1/TRBV3-2	TRBJ2-3	once
ASSSSNTGNHNEQF	TRBV5-1	TRBJ2-1	once
ASSLTYEQY	TRBV7-8	TRBJ2-7	NA
ASSQSGTGTYGYT	TRBV3-1/TRBV3-2	TRBJ1-2	NA
ATSRDRVGSYNEQF	TRBV15	TRBJ2-1	NA
ASSSQRGLGAF	TRBV27	TRBJ1-1	NA
ASSPDRGNYGYT	TRBV5-4	TRBJ1-2	NA
ATASSYNSPLH	TRBV30	TRBJ1-6	NA
ASSLASPGGPQH	TRBV5-8	TRBJ1-5	NA
ASSFRTVTDEQF	TRBV11-3	TRBJ2-1	NA
ASSLGEGGINEQY	TRBV5-4	TRBJ2-7	NA
ASSVQAANTGELF	TRBV5-1	TRBJ2-2	NA